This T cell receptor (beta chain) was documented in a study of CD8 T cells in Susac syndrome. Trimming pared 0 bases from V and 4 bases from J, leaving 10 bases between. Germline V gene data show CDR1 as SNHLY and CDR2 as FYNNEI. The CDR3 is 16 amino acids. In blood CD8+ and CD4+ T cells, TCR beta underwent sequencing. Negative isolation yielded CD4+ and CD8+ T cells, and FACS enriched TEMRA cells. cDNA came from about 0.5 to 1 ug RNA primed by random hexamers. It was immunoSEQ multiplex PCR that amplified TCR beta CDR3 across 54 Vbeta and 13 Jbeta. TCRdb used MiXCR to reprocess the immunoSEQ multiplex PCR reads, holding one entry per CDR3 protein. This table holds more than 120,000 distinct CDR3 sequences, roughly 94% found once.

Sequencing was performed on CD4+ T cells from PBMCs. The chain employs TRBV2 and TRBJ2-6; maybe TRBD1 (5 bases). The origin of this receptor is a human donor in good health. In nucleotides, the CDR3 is TGTGCCAGCAGTGAAGCTGGGGCGCTCGGGGCCAACGTCCTGACTTTC. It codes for CASSEAGALGANVLTF.